Here is one T cell receptor (beta chain) with its context. TCRdb called the RT-PCR reads again in MiXCR, with one record for every CDR3 protein. The repertoire holds about 960,000 distinct CDR3 sequences, with approximately 18% as singletons. The data were obtained in a study of patients and donors after allogeneic stem cell transplantation. This TCR was sampled from a human donor who was either an allogeneic HSCT recipient or a stem cell or donor lymphocyte infusion donor (not recorded which). It is not recorded whose cells these are; they may come from a transplant donor. Sequenced sample: blood, either unsorted or a sorted T cell fraction (not recorded which).

The CDR3 DNA reads as TGTGCCAGCAGTGAGGGGACTAGCGGGCGTCTCCCGCGGAGAGAGCAGTACTTC. Translating gives CASSEGTSGRLPRREQYF. This chain connects TRBV2 to TRBJ2-7, with TRBD2 matching 12 bases. The junction had 16 bases not matched to a gene; V was cut back by 3 bases and J by 7 bases. Germline V lookup: CDR1 SNHLY, CDR2 FYNNEI. There are 18 residues in the CDR3.